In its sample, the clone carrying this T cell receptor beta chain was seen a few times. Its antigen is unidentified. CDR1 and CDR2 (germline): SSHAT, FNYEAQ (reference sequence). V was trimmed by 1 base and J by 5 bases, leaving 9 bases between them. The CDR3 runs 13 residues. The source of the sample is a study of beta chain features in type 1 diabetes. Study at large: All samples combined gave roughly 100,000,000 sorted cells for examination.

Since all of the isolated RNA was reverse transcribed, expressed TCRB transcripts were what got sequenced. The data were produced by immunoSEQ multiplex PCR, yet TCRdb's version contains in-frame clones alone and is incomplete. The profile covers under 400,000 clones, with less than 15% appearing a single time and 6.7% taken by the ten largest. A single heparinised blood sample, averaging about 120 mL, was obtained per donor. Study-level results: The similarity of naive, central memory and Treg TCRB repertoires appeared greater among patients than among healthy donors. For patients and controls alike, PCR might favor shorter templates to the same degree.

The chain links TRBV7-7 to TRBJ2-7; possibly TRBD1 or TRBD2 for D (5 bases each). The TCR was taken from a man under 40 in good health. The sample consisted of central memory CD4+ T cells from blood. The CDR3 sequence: CASSLVRGDEQYF. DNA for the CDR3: TGTGCCAGCAGCTTAGTTCGGGGCGACGAGCAGTACTTC.